The 32 T cell receptor beta chains reported below all come from one sample, sequenced in a study of cytomegalovirus exposure and HLA in healthy donors. The PCR used 60 Vbeta and 13 Jbeta primers. Profiled with immunoSEQ multiplex PCR; TCRdb holds only in-frame clones, not every one. The table records just over 200,000 clones, around 86% of them present only once. Sequenced material: PBMCs. Receptor source: a woman between 40 and 55 years old in good health and CMV-seronegative.

This chain links TRBV9 with TRBJ1-1, with 8 nucleotides matching TRBD1. CDR3 length: 15 amino acids. V shed 4 bases and J 1 base; nucleotides not matched to a gene: 6. Germline V lookup: CDR1 SGDLS, CDR2 YYNGEE. The CDR3 loop is CASSLAGTGNTEAFF. CDR3 in DNA: TGTGCCAGCAGCTTAGCCGGGACAGGGAACACTGAAGCTTTCTTT.

The chain couples TRBV5-6 to TRBJ1-5; D perhaps matches TRBD1 (6 bases). CDR1 and CDR2 (germline): SGHDT, YYEEEE. The CDR3 is made up of 14 amino acids. The V gene lost 1 base and the J gene lost 6 bases, with 11 bases spanning the gap. The CDR3 is CASSLWGRGQPQHF. The CDR3 DNA follows: TGTGCCAGCAGCTTGTGGGGCAGGGGTCAGCCCCAGCATTTT.

V and J are TRBV29-1 and TRBJ2-3; TRBD1 agrees at 8 bases. Germline V gene lookup returns CDR1 SQVTM and CDR2 ANQGSEA. The CDR3 runs 14 residues. V dropped 5 bases and J dropped 3; count of bases not matched to a gene: 7. DNA of the CDR3: TGCAGCGTTACGACAGGGGTCGGAACAGATACGCAGTATTTT. This sequence encodes CSVTTGVGTDTQYF.

The J gene is TRBJ2-2, the V gene TRBV27; TRBD2 agrees at 8 bases. The CDR3 loop spans 15 amino acids. Germline V gene lookup returns CDR1 MNHEY and CDR2 SMNVEV (reference sequence). The J segment lost 5 bases and the V segment lost 3 bases, leaving 5 bases of the junction unmatched. This CDR3 is CASSFLLADTGELFF. DNA of the CDR3: TGTGCCAGCAGTTTTCTACTAGCGGATACCGGGGAGCTGTTTTTT.

The chain recombines TRBV7-3 with TRBJ2-3; 10 positions agree with TRBD2. Germline V gives CDR1 SGHTA, CDR2 FQGTGA. CDR3 length equals 14 residues. Trimming removed 5 bases from V and 5 bases from J; junction bases left unmatched: 4. In DNA, the CDR3 is TGTGCCAGCAGCGGGAGCGGGAGGGTAGATACGCAGTATTTT. It translates to CASSGSGRVDTQYF.

The sample holds one count of this clone. V usage is TRBV4-2 and J usage is TRBJ2-7; 9 bases align to TRBD2. The CDR3 covers 16 residues. Germline CDR1 is LGHNA and CDR2 is YNFKEQ. The V gene end was trimmed by 3 bases and the J gene end by 3 bases; junction bases not matched to a gene: 9. CDR3 protein: CASSQGIAGVYYEQYF. The CDR3 DNA reads TGTGCCAGCAGCCAGGGGATAGCGGGAGTATACTACGAGCAGTACTTC.

The rearrangement links TRBV28 to TRBJ1-2; 8 nucleotides line up with TRBD1. Germline CDR1 is MDHEN and CDR2 is SYDVKM. Germline trimming cut 2 bases from V and 8 bases from J; bases unmatched to any gene: 10. CDR3 length equals 15 residues. The CDR3 reads CASSLPGQGQGGYTF. CDR3 coding DNA: TGTGCCAGCAGTTTACCTGGACAGGGTCAAGGGGGCTACACCTTC.

Concerning this clone itself: This sample also contains other DNA sequences that code for the same CDR3. The rearrangement uses TRBV29-1 and TRBJ2-7; 10 nucleotides line up with TRBD1. Germline V gives CDR1 SQVTM, CDR2 ANQGSEA. Trimming removed 3 bases from V and 2 bases from J; junction bases left unmatched: 1. The CDR3 consists of 13 residues. CDR3 sequence (DNA): TGCAGCGTTGAGGGACAGGGGACCTACGAGCAGTACTTC. Translated: CSVEGQGTYEQYF.

V and J are TRBV18 and TRBJ1-4, with a weak D call TRBD1 (5 bases). The CDR3 runs to 13 residues. Deletions cut 5 bases from V and 6 bases from J, with 10 bases between. Germline V gene data show CDR1 as KGHSH and CDR2 as LQKENI. CDR3: CASSSWTHEKLFF. For the CDR3, the DNA is TGTGCCAGCTCATCCTGGACACATGAAAAACTGTTTTTT.

The chain carries TRBV19 and TRBJ2-3, with TRBD2 identical over 7 bases. This CDR3 contains 17 residues. V shed 4 bases, J shed 4 bases, and the junction held 14 bases outside the gene matches. From germline, CDR1 is LNHDA and CDR2 SQIVND (reference sequence). The chain's CDR3 is CASSRGLLKAGPDTQYF. CDR3 sequence (DNA): TGTGCCAGTAGTAGGGGACTACTGAAGGCTGGGCCAGATACGCAGTATTTT. Looking up the rest from reference TRBV19 and TRBJ2-3 gives the full variable domain: DGGITQSPKYLFRKEGQNVTLSCEQNLNHDAMYWYRQDPGQGLRLIYYSQIVNDFQKGDIAEGYSVSREKKESFPLTVTSAQKNPTAFYLCASSRGLLKAGPDTQYFGPGTRLTVL.

The chain joins TRBV2 to TRBJ1-2; 11 nucleotides line up with TRBD1. The CDR3 loop spans 14 amino acids. CDR1 and CDR2 (germline): SNHLY, FYNNEI. V was pared by 4 bases and J by 8 bases, with 6 bases of the junction left unmatched. The CDR3 region has the DNA TGTGCCAGCAGTGTCCGGGACAGGGGGGAGGGCTACACCTTC. It translates to CASSVRDRGEGYTF.

The chain links TRBV6-5 to TRBJ1-2; 7 positions match TRBD1. Germline values: CDR1 MNHEY, CDR2 SVGAGI. With V trimmed by 5 bases and J by 5 bases, 11 bases remained unmatched. The CDR3 totals 15 residues. CDR3: CASSPPGQTMYGYTF. CDR3 coding DNA: TGTGCCAGCAGTCCTCCGGGACAGACAATGTATGGCTACACCTTC.

This chain uses TRBV7-2 with TRBJ1-5; D unclear. The V end lost 2 bases, the J end lost 2 bases, and 7 bases lay between the germline ends. The CDR3 runs 14 residues. Germline-derived CDR1 and CDR2 are SGHTA and FQGNSA. As DNA, the CDR3 is TGTGCCAGCAGCTTAACTAATGGCAATCAGCCCCAGCATTTT. It is translated as CASSLTNGNQPQHF. Using reference TRBV7-2 and TRBJ1-5 for the parts outside the CDR3, the full variable domain is GAGVSQSPSNKVTEKGKDVELRCDPISGHTALYWYRQSLGQGLEFLIYFQGNSAPDKSGLPSDRFSAERTGGSVSTLTIQRTQQEDSAVYLCASSLTNGNQPQHFGDGTRLSIL.

The chain couples TRBV28 to TRBJ2-7, with no clear D. Trimming removed 1 base from V and 4 bases from J, with 5 bases in between. Germline V CDR1 and CDR2: MDHEN, SYDVKM. This CDR3 has 12 amino acids. The CDR3 protein is CASSLFLYEQYF. In nucleotides, the CDR3 is TGTGCCAGCAGTTTATTCCTTTACGAGCAGTACTTC.

The chain employs TRBV11-2 and TRBJ1-1, with 7 bases that match TRBD1. Germline V gene lookup returns CDR1 SGHAT and CDR2 FQNNGV. This CDR3 is 15 amino acids long. J was trimmed by 5 bases and V by 5 bases; bases with no gene match: 11. The DNA for the CDR3 is TGTGCCAGCAGCCGTATAGGACAGGTGGGGACTGAAGCTTTCTTT. It translates to CASSRIGQVGTEAFF.

The chain joins TRBV20-1 to TRBJ1-4; D unresolved. The CDR3 covers 11 residues. CDR1 DFQATT and CDR2 SNEGSKA come from the germline V gene (reference sequence). V gave up 3 bases and J gave up 7 bases, with 6 bases separating them. As DNA, the CDR3 is TGCAGTGCTAGTAGGAGTGAAAAACTGTTTTTT. Protein: CSASRSEKLFF.

V is TRBV11-2 and J is TRBJ2-5; D is ambiguous. CDR3 length: 12 residues. Germline CDR1 is SGHAT and CDR2 is FQNNGV. V lost 1 base, J lost 7 bases, and 7 bases lay in between. CDR3 nucleotide sequence: TGTGCCAGCAGCTTAGTCGGTGGGACCCAGTACTTC. Its protein product is CASSLVGGTQYF.

The rearrangement joins TRBV7-9 to TRBJ2-1; tentative D call: TRBD2 (5 bases). With 5 bases removed from V and 7 bases from J, the gap between germline ends came to 9 bases. The CDR3 spans 12 residues. CDR1 and CDR2 (germline): SEHNR, FQNEAQ (reference sequence). CDR3 residues: CASSRGWNEQFF. The CDR3 nucleotides read TGTGCCAGCAGCCGAGGGTGGAATGAGCAGTTCTTC.

The rearrangement links TRBV2 to TRBJ1-2, with D perhaps TRBD1 (6 bases). V was clipped by 4 bases and J by 5 bases, with 14 bases between them. CDR3 length: 14 residues. The germline gives CDR1 SNHLY, CDR2 FYNNEI. The CDR3 DNA reads TGTGCCAGCAGTGGGGGACAATTATGGTATGGCTACACCTTC. The encoded protein is CASSGGQLWYGYTF. The full variable domain, its missing parts supplied by reference TRBV2 and TRBJ1-2, is EPEVTQTPSHQVTQMGQEVILRCVPISNHLYFYWYRQILGQKVEFLVSFYNNEISEKSEIFDDQFSVERPDGSNFTLKIRSTKLEDSAMYFCASSGGQLWYGYTFGSGTRLTVV.

This chain links TRBV2 with TRBJ2-2; perhaps TRBD2 as D (5 bases). V was pared by 7 bases and J by 6 bases, with 21 bases between. The CDR3 runs 16 residues. The V gene's germline CDR1 is SNHLY and CDR2 FYNNEI. The CDR3 region has the DNA TGTGCCAGCATCACCTCGGGCGCCCTCGGGGCCGGGGAGCTGTTTTTT. Translation gives CASITSGALGAGELFF.

V gene TRBV6-5 combines with J gene TRBJ1-5, with D hard to call. V shed 0 bases and J shed 7 bases, with 7 bases lying between them. The CDR3 has 13 amino acids. Germline V gives CDR1 MNHEY, CDR2 SVGAGI. This CDR3 reads CASSYSTGQPQHF. DNA for the CDR3: TGTGCCAGCAGTTACTCGACGGGGCAGCCCCAGCATTTT.

The rearrangement links TRBV6-4 to TRBJ1-2; D not resolved. Germline V gene lookup returns CDR1 MRHNA and CDR2 SNTAGT. Deletions cut 6 bases from V and 8 bases from J, with 13 bases between. The CDR3 runs 12 residues. CDR3 nucleotides: TGTGCCAGCAGAGGGAGCGCCGGCGGCTACACCTTC. This gives the protein CASRGSAGGYTF.

Concerning this clone: The same CDR3 arises from other DNA sequences in this sample as well. The J gene is TRBJ1-1, the V gene TRBV18; D might be TRBD1 (5 bases). The germline gives CDR1 KGHSH, CDR2 LQKENI. Trimming took 2 bases from V and 0 from J, leaving 7 bases between them. CDR3 size: 14 residues. CDR3 sequence reads: CASSPAGMNTEAFF. The CDR3 DNA follows: TGTGCCAGCTCACCAGCAGGGATGAACACTGAAGCTTTCTTT.

CDR3 loop: CASSYSWTGTYEQYF. The CDR3 DNA is TGTGCCAGCAGTTACTCGTGGACAGGGACCTACGAGCAGTACTTC. The chain has TRBV6-5 and TRBJ2-7, with 8 bases aligning to TRBD1. V lost 0 bases and J lost 2; bases outside the gene matches: 3. Per the germline V gene, CDR1 is MNHEY and CDR2 is SVGAGI. This CDR3 has 15 residues.

The rearrangement joins TRBV27 to TRBJ1-1, with 8 bases lining up with TRBD1. CDR1 and CDR2 (germline): MNHEY, SMNVEV (reference sequence). J was trimmed by 1 base and V by 3 bases; bases with no gene match: 10. There are 17 residues in the CDR3. In DNA form, the CDR3 reads TGTGCCAGCAGTTTCCTGCTTGCGACAGGGGCGAACACTGAAGCTTTCTTT. The encoded protein is CASSFLLATGANTEAFF.

This clone turned up a few times. The V and J genes are TRBV2 and TRBJ2-2; a weak D match, TRBD1 (6 bases). Germline V CDR1 and CDR2: SNHLY, FYNNEI. Trimming shortened V by 3 bases and J by 2 bases, and 13 bases separated the two germline ends. This CDR3 region has 16 residues. The CDR3 DNA reads as TGTGCCAGCAGTGAGCAGGGGACGCTTAACACCGGGGAGCTGTTTTTT. Translated: CASSEQGTLNTGELFF.

This sequence joins TRBV7-9 and TRBJ1-5; D unclear. This CDR3 has 13 residues. The germline V gene has CDR1 SEHNR and CDR2 FQNEAQ (reference sequence). Trimming took off 5 bases at V and 6 bases at J, with 11 bases between the two ends. The CDR3 sequence is CASSPSGGQPQHF. The CDR3 DNA follows: TGTGCCAGCAGCCCGTCGGGAGGTCAGCCCCAGCATTTT.

V usage is TRBV9 and J usage is TRBJ2-7; tentative D call: TRBD1 (7 bases). The V end lost 0 bases, the J end lost 4 bases, and 17 bases lay between the germline ends. The CDR3 spans 16 residues. Germline-derived CDR1 and CDR2 are SGDLS and YYNGEE. The DNA of the CDR3 is TGTGCCAGCAGCGTAGGACTAGGAGGGGGCCAATACGAGCAGTACTTC. Translated: CASSVGLGGGQYEQYF.

This sequence joins TRBV7-9 and TRBJ2-2; 12 nucleotides match TRBD2. The CDR3 sequence is 17 residues long. V dropped 2 bases and J dropped 4; count of bases not matched to a gene: 5. CDR1 SEHNR and CDR2 FQNEAQ come from the germline V gene (reference sequence). The CDR3 protein is CASSLLAGGPSTGELFF. The DNA for the CDR3 is TGTGCCAGCAGCTTACTAGCGGGAGGGCCGAGCACCGGGGAGCTGTTTTTT.

This chain joins TRBV7-2 and TRBJ2-3; 7 bases agree with TRBD2. The CDR3 has 17 residues. The J segment lost 4 bases and the V segment lost 4 bases, leaving 14 bases of the junction unmatched. The germline gives CDR1 SGHTA, CDR2 FQGNSA. In DNA, the CDR3 is TGTGCCAGCAGCTACCAATGGCTGGCGGGAGCTGCAGATACGCAGTATTTT. Protein sequence: CASSYQWLAGAADTQYF.

This clone was seen more than once but under ten times. The same CDR3 also results from other DNA sequences found in this sample. The rearrangement joins TRBV18 to TRBJ2-7; 7 bases fit TRBD1. Trimming took 1 base from V and 1 from J; bases not matched to a gene: 1. Germline-derived CDR1 and CDR2 are KGHSH and LQKENI. The CDR3 is 14 residues long. CDR3 sequence: CASSPRQGSYEQYF. CDR3 DNA: TGTGCCAGCTCACCACGACAGGGATCCTACGAGCAGTACTTC.

The V call is TRBV14, the J call TRBJ1-1; tentatively, D is TRBD1 (6 bases). CDR1 is SGHDN, CDR2 FVKESK, per germline. CDR3 length: 19 amino acids. The ends were cut back, 2 bases at V and 0 bases at J, with 22 bases in the middle. The CDR3 DNA reads as TGTGCCAGCAGCCAACGATTGGCTGCCGGGGACAACCTGAACACTGAAGCTTTCTTT. Its protein product is CASSQRLAAGDNLNTEAFF.